Listed below are T cell receptor beta chains from one sample, sequenced in a study of blood T cell repertoires in COVID-19. Here immunoSEQ multiplex PCR was the method, and the copy in TCRdb shows in-frame clones only, minus some. Among around 130,000 clones listed, around 81% were seen once. The source material was peripheral blood. Every receptor here comes from a human donor in a cohort sampled during active COVID-19. The conserved cysteine and the conserved F or W are not part of the CDR3 here. The D gene is left open where the match is weak. The size of a clone is reported for some rows only, either as once, few or many, or as a class for expanded clones.

NA	TRBV6-1	TRBJ1-4	NA	ASSEALRDTLLGQRLF
NA	TRBV30	TRBJ1-5	NA	AWSVQSNQPQH
NA	TRBV6-5	TRBJ2-1	NA	ASRPRLGDYNEQF
NA	TRBV15	TRBJ2-7	NA	ATSSQRGGGTGEQY
once	TRBV19	TRBJ2-7	TRBD1	ASSPGGSITYEQY
NA	TRBV4-1	TRBJ2-7	NA	ASSKNLGTGEYFYEQY
few	TRBV7-9	TRBJ1-5	NA	ASSPVGQDNQPQH
NA	TRBV4-1	TRBJ1-1	NA	ASSQDQRGWTEAF
once	TRBV5-1	TRBJ1-6	TRBD1	ASSLERQGDSPLH
NA	TRBV5-5	TRBJ2-4	NA	ASSVGGNIQY
NA	TRBV7-6	TRBJ1-1	NA	ASSGPGGARTEAF